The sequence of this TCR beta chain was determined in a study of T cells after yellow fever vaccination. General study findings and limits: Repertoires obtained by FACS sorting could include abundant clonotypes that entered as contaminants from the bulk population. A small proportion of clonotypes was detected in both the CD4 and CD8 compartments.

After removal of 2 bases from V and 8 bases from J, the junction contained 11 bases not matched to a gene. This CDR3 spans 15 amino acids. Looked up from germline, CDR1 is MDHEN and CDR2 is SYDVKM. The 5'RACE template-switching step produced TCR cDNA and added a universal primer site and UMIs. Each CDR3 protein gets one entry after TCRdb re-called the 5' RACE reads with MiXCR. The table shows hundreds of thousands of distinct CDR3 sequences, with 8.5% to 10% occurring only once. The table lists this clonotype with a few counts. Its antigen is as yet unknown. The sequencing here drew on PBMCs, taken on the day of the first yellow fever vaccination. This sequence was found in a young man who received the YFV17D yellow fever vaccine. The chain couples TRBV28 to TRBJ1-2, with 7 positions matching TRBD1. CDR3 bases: TGTGCCAGCAGTTTAAAAGGGGGCACGCCGGGAGGCTACACCTTC. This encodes CASSLKGGTPGGYTF.